A selection of T cell receptor beta chains follows, all from one sample in a study of T cell repertoires in cytomegalovirus infection. Using its own MiXCR run on the reads, TCRdb lists one record per CDR3 protein. This table has about 740,000 distinct CDR3 sequences, about a third appearing once. What was sequenced was PBMCs. The receptors stem from a human donor in good health (CMV status not recorded). Some clones in this sample may be carry-over from other donors' samples. Both conserved end residues are part of each CDR3. A D gene is named only where the DNA matches it firmly. Only part of the rows carry a size: once, few, many, or a class if the clone is expanded.

d_gene: -; abundance: once; len: 15; v_gene: TRBV7-6; j_gene: TRBJ2-3; CDR3nt: TGTGCCAGCAGCCCAAAGCGGCTATACACAGATACGCAGTATTTT; CDR3aa: CASSPKRLYTDTQYF
d_gene: -; abundance: many; len: 15; v_gene: TRBV7-2; j_gene: TRBJ1-3; CDR3nt: TGTGCCAGCAGCAAAGTTCAGGGTGTAGGAAACACCATATATTTT; CDR3aa: CASSKVQGVGNTIYF
d_gene: TRBD1; abundance: -; len: 15; v_gene: TRBV3-1; j_gene: TRBJ2-7; CDR3nt: TGTGCCAGCAGCCAAGTGCGACAGGGCTGGTTCGAGCAGTACTTC; CDR3aa: CASSQVRQGWFEQYF
d_gene: -; abundance: few; len: 15; v_gene: TRBV25-1; j_gene: TRBJ2-2; CDR3nt: TGTGCCAGCAGTGAATACCAGAGGAACACCGGGGAGCTGTTTTTT; CDR3aa: CASSEYQRNTGELFF
d_gene: TRBD2; abundance: many; len: 14; v_gene: TRBV6-2/TRBV6-3; j_gene: TRBJ2-7; CDR3nt: TGTGCCAGCAGTTACGGGACTAGCGCCTACGAGCAGTACTTC; CDR3aa: CASSYGTSAYEQYF
d_gene: -; abundance: few; len: 15; v_gene: TRBV7-3; j_gene: TRBJ1-1; CDR3nt: TGTGCCAGCAGCTACCGGGTGTATCGGGACACTGAAGCTTTCTTT; CDR3aa: CASSYRVYRDTEAFF
d_gene: -; abundance: -; len: 13; v_gene: TRBV6-2/TRBV6-3; j_gene: TRBJ2-7; CDR3nt: TGTCCCAGCTGCACAGGGTCCTCCTACGAGCAGTACTTC; CDR3aa: CPSCTGSSYEQYF
d_gene: -; abundance: -; len: 14; v_gene: TRBV27; j_gene: TRBJ1-1; CDR3nt: TGTGCCAGCAGTTCTAGGGGGGCGGACACTGAAGCTTTCTTT; CDR3aa: CASSSRGADTEAFF
d_gene: -; abundance: many; len: 12; v_gene: TRBV28; j_gene: TRBJ2-3; CDR3nt: TGTGCCAGTCGCCTCCGCACAGATACGCAGTATTTT; CDR3aa: CASRLRTDTQYF
d_gene: -; abundance: -; len: 14; v_gene: TRBV5-6; j_gene: TRBJ1-1; CDR3nt: TGTGCCAGCAGCTCAACCAACAGGGTCTCTGAAGCTTTCTTT; CDR3aa: CASSSTNRVSEAFF
d_gene: -; abundance: few; len: 16; v_gene: TRBV19; j_gene: TRBJ1-2; CDR3nt: TGTGCCAGTAGCTTTCTTCCGGGACCCTCCTTGAGGGGCTACACCTTC; CDR3aa: CASSFLPGPSLRGYTF
d_gene: -; abundance: -; len: 17; v_gene: TRBV4-1; j_gene: TRBJ2-7; CDR3nt: TGCGCCAGCAGCCAAGACCCCCCCCTAGCGCGGGCCTACGAGCAGTACTTC; CDR3aa: CASSQDPPLARAYEQYF
d_gene: TRBD1; abundance: -; len: 17; v_gene: TRBV20-1; j_gene: TRBJ1-2; CDR3nt: TGCAGTGCTAGAGCTGATGGACAGGGGACCTTTGGCTATGGCTACACCTTC; CDR3aa: CSARADGQGTFGYGYTF
d_gene: TRBD1; abundance: -; len: 15; v_gene: TRBV12-3/TRBV12-4; j_gene: TRBJ1-6; CDR3nt: TGTGCCAGCAGTCAAGGACAGGGTGCTAATTCACCCCTCCACTTT; CDR3aa: CASSQGQGANSPLHF
d_gene: -; abundance: few; len: 14; v_gene: TRBV7-8; j_gene: TRBJ2-1; CDR3nt: TGTGCCAGCAGCCACCTAGACAGCTACAATGAGCAGTTCTTC; CDR3aa: CASSHLDSYNEQFF
d_gene: TRBD2; abundance: -; len: 16; v_gene: TRBV7-8; j_gene: TRBJ2-3; CDR3nt: TGTGCCAGCAGCTTAGGGTTAGCGGGACCCTCCGGTACGCAGTATTTT; CDR3aa: CASSLGLAGPSGTQYF
d_gene: -; abundance: few; len: 15; v_gene: TRBV7-2; j_gene: TRBJ2-1; CDR3nt: TGTGCCAGCAGCTTTCGGGACTCCCCCTACAATGAGCAGTTCTTC; CDR3aa: CASSFRDSPYNEQFF
d_gene: -; abundance: few; len: 14; v_gene: TRBV6-1; j_gene: TRBJ1-5; CDR3nt: TGTGCCAGCAGTGGAAGGGGGGCCAATCAGCCCCAGCATTTT; CDR3aa: CASSGRGANQPQHF
d_gene: -; abundance: few; len: 12; v_gene: TRBV7-9; j_gene: TRBJ1-3; CDR3nt: TGTGCAGCCGTCCTCTCTGGAAACACCATATATTTT; CDR3aa: CAAVLSGNTIYF
d_gene: -; abundance: -; len: 15; v_gene: TRBV6-1; j_gene: TRBJ2-3; CDR3nt: TGTGCCAGCAGTGGATCCCGGGGCGTAACAGATACGCAGTATTTT; CDR3aa: CASSGSRGVTDTQYF
d_gene: TRBD1; abundance: few; len: 14; v_gene: TRBV28; j_gene: TRBJ1-6; CDR3nt: TGTGCCAGCAGCCATCAGGGGGAGGTTTCACCCCTCCACTTT; CDR3aa: CASSHQGEVSPLHF
d_gene: -; abundance: -; len: 12; v_gene: TRBV28; j_gene: TRBJ1-1; CDR3nt: TGTGCCAGCAGTCCGGACAGACCCGAAGCTTTCTTT; CDR3aa: CASSPDRPEAFF
d_gene: -; abundance: -; len: 16; v_gene: TRBV28; j_gene: TRBJ1-1; CDR3nt: TGTGCCAGCAGTGATCCGGGCAGATTAATGAACACTGAAGCTTTCTTT; CDR3aa: CASSDPGRLMNTEAFF
d_gene: -; abundance: few; len: 13; v_gene: TRBV12-3/TRBV12-4; j_gene: TRBJ1-2; CDR3nt: TGTGCCAGCAGTTTTACAGGGCTCCATGGCTACACCTTC; CDR3aa: CASSFTGLHGYTF
d_gene: -; abundance: many; len: 15; v_gene: TRBV11-2; j_gene: TRBJ2-1; CDR3nt: TGTGCCAGCAGCTTAGTGGCCAGATCGTACAATGAGCAGTTCTTC; CDR3aa: CASSLVARSYNEQFF
d_gene: -; abundance: -; len: 13; v_gene: TRBV7-9; j_gene: TRBJ1-3; CDR3nt: TGTGCCAGCAGCCGCCCTGAGGGAAACACCATATATTTT; CDR3aa: CASSRPEGNTIYF
d_gene: TRBD2; abundance: -; len: 15; v_gene: TRBV12-3/TRBV12-4; j_gene: TRBJ2-4; CDR3nt: TGTGCCAGCAGTTTTGGGCCTAGCGGATTTGACATTCAGTACTTC; CDR3aa: CASSFGPSGFDIQYF
d_gene: TRBD1; abundance: -; len: 14; v_gene: TRBV5-1; j_gene: TRBJ1-1; CDR3nt: TGCGCCAGCCGGAGGCAGGGGGAGCAGAATGAAGCTTTCTTT; CDR3aa: CASRRQGEQNEAFF
d_gene: -; abundance: many; len: 12; v_gene: TRBV5-6; j_gene: TRBJ2-7; CDR3nt: TGTGCCAGCAGCTTGGAGTACTACGAGCAGTACTTC; CDR3aa: CASSLEYYEQYF
d_gene: -; abundance: few; len: 12; v_gene: TRBV10-3; j_gene: TRBJ2-7; CDR3nt: TGTGCCATCGGGGAGAGAGGGGCCGAGCAGTACTTC; CDR3aa: CAIGERGAEQYF
d_gene: -; abundance: many; len: 12; v_gene: TRBV7-2; j_gene: TRBJ1-5; CDR3nt: TGTGCCAGCAGCCTGAGCAATCAGCCCCAGCATTTT; CDR3aa: CASSLSNQPQHF
d_gene: TRBD1; abundance: -; len: 16; v_gene: TRBV11-2; j_gene: TRBJ1-1; CDR3nt: TGTGCCAGCAGCGTCCACCCACAGGGGGGGAACACTGAAGCTCTCTTT; CDR3aa: CASSVHPQGGNTEALF
d_gene: -; abundance: few; len: 15; v_gene: TRBV28; j_gene: TRBJ1-1; CDR3nt: TGTGCCAGCAGTTCTAGGATCAGGGGGAACACTGAAGCTTTCTTT; CDR3aa: CASSSRIRGNTEAFF
d_gene: -; abundance: few; len: 13; v_gene: TRBV2; j_gene: TRBJ2-7; CDR3nt: TGTGCCAGCAGTGAGGGCAGGGGCCACGAGCAGTACTTC; CDR3aa: CASSEGRGHEQYF
d_gene: -; abundance: few; len: 12; v_gene: TRBV3-1; j_gene: TRBJ2-3; CDR3nt: TGTGCCAGCAGCCAACCCAAGGATACGCAGTATTTT; CDR3aa: CASSQPKDTQYF
d_gene: -; abundance: few; len: 18; v_gene: TRBV6-6; j_gene: TRBJ2-6; CDR3nt: TGTGCCAGCAGTTACCTGGCAGGGCCCCTCTCTGGGGCCAACGTCCTTACTTTC; CDR3aa: CASSYLAGPLSGANVLTF
d_gene: -; abundance: few; len: 14; v_gene: TRBV7-2; j_gene: TRBJ1-5; CDR3nt: TGTGCCAGCAGCTTAGTATCCTGGAATCAGCCCCAGCATTTT; CDR3aa: CASSLVSWNQPQHF
d_gene: TRBD1; abundance: -; len: 15; v_gene: TRBV28; j_gene: TRBJ1-6; CDR3nt: TGTGCCAGCAGGCATTTTACAGGGGGCAATTCACCCCTCCACTTT; CDR3aa: CASRHFTGGNSPLHF
d_gene: TRBD1; abundance: -; len: 12; v_gene: TRBV30; j_gene: TRBJ1-1; CDR3nt: TGTGCCTGGAGCACAGGGGGAACTGAAGCTTTCTTT; CDR3aa: CAWSTGGTEAFF
d_gene: TRBD1; abundance: -; len: 15; v_gene: TRBV7-6; j_gene: TRBJ2-1; CDR3nt: TGTACTAGCAGCCAGACAGGGGGCGCCTACAATGAGCAGTTCTTC; CDR3aa: CTSSQTGGAYNEQFF
d_gene: -; abundance: -; len: 14; v_gene: TRBV5-1; j_gene: TRBJ1-2; CDR3nt: -; CDR3aa: CASTSGQPSYGYTF
d_gene: -; abundance: -; len: 15; v_gene: TRBV6-5; j_gene: TRBJ2-3; CDR3nt: TGTGCCAGCATTCCCGGGACCGGGGCGACAGATACGCAGTATTTT; CDR3aa: CASIPGTGATDTQYF
d_gene: -; abundance: once; len: 15; v_gene: TRBV28; j_gene: TRBJ1-3; CDR3nt: TGTGCCAGCAGTTTACAGGACGTGACTGGAAACACCATATATTTT; CDR3aa: CASSLQDVTGNTIYF
d_gene: TRBD1; abundance: -; len: 14; v_gene: TRBV6-8; j_gene: TRBJ1-3; CDR3nt: TGTGCCATCAGTCTGACAGGGGCTGGAAACACCATATATTTT; CDR3aa: CAISLTGAGNTIYF
d_gene: TRBD1; abundance: -; len: 16; v_gene: TRBV6-4; j_gene: TRBJ2-1; CDR3nt: TGTGCCCGCAGTGACCGGACTGGGACAGGGGACGATGAGCAGTTCTTC; CDR3aa: CARSDRTGTGDDEQFF
d_gene: -; abundance: -; len: 14; v_gene: TRBV29-1; j_gene: TRBJ2-2; CDR3nt: TGCAGCGTTACCGGCCGGGACTCCGCCGGGGAGCTGTTTTTT; CDR3aa: CSVTGRDSAGELFF
d_gene: TRBD1; abundance: -; len: 15; v_gene: TRBV12-5; j_gene: TRBJ1-2; CDR3nt: TGTGCTAGTGGTTTGGGGGGCGACAGGGGCTCTGGCTACACCTTC; CDR3aa: CASGLGGDRGSGYTF